The 13 T cell receptor beta chains below come from one sample, sequenced in a study of PD-1 blockade in classical Hodgkin lymphoma. Profiling relied on immunoSEQ multiplex PCR, and the TCRdb table lists in-frame clones only, not all of them. This repertoire shows tens of thousands of clones, roughly 92% found once; its top ten account for around 8%. Described time point: cycle 4 day 1 (C4D1), after more than five weeks of nivolumab. Autologous stem cell transplantation was followed by relapse in every patient, and brentuximab vedotin exposure varied. Sample: peripheral blood mononuclear cells (PBMCs), taken before the fourth cycle of nivolumab. All receptors come from a human donor with classical Hodgkin lymphoma.

V gene TRBV5-6 combines with J gene TRBJ2-3; D unclear. Germline-derived CDR1 and CDR2 are SGHDT and YYEEEE. Trimming took off 0 bases at V and 3 bases at J, with 2 bases between the two ends. The CDR3 covers 12 residues. Here the CDR3 DNA reads TGTGCCAGCAGCTTGGCTACAGATACGCAGTATTTT. Protein: CASSLATDTQYF.

The chain links TRBV19 to TRBJ1-5; weak D call: TRBD1 (6 bases). V lost 5 bases to trimming and J lost 2 bases, with 16 bases between them. CDR1 and CDR2 from the germline V gene are LNHDA and SQIVND (reference sequence). The CDR3 has 16 residues. The CDR3 nucleotides read TGTGCCAGTAGTCCCAGGGGATCCTTAGGCAATCAGCCCCAGCATTTT. Protein product: CASSPRGSLGNQPQHF. Together with reference TRBV19 and TRBJ1-5, the CDR3 gives the full variable domain: DGGITQSPKYLFRKEGQNVTLSCEQNLNHDAMYWYRQDPGQGLRLIYYSQIVNDFQKGDIAEGYSVSREKKESFPLTVTSAQKNPTAFYLCASSPRGSLGNQPQHFGDGTRLSIL.

V gene TRBV7-2 combines with J gene TRBJ2-5; tentative D call: TRBD1 (8 bases). Trimming removed 5 bases from V and 5 bases from J, with 21 bases in between. This CDR3 comprises 16 residues. Germline loops: CDR1 SGHTA, CDR2 FQGNSA. The CDR3 DNA follows: TGTGCCAGCAGCCAACAGGGGGGGGGTGCGGGTGAGACCCAGTACTTC. This gives the protein CASSQQGGGAGETQYF.

CDR3 sequence (DNA): TGTGCCAGCTCAAAGACAGGGAGCACTGAAGCTTTCTTT. As protein: CASSKTGSTEAFF. The chain recombines TRBV18 with TRBJ1-1; 7 nucleotides agree with TRBD1. The CDR3 runs 13 residues. Germline V gives CDR1 KGHSH, CDR2 LQKENI. V lost 5 bases, J lost 4 bases, and 4 bases stayed unmatched.

The rearrangement joins TRBV5-1 to TRBJ2-7, with 8 bases matching TRBD2. This CDR3 contains 15 residues. V was clipped by 6 bases and J by 2 bases; unmatched bases: 10. CDR1 and CDR2 (germline): SGHRS, YFSETQ. CDR3 DNA sequence: TGCGCCAGCATGTATGTCGGGGGGGAGACCTACGAGCAGTACTTC. Translation gives CASMYVGGETYEQYF.

This clone has a single count. This chain uses TRBV5-6 with TRBJ1-1; 8 nucleotides agree with TRBD1. This CDR3 has 15 residues. Trimming at V came to 3 bases and at J to 3 bases, leaving 7 bases not matched to a gene. The germline CDR1 and CDR2 sequences are SGHDT and YYEEEE. This CDR3 reads CASSYAGGFDTEAFF. DNA of the CDR3: TGTGCCAGCAGCTATGCAGGGGGCTTTGACACTGAAGCTTTCTTT.

The chain links TRBV5-8 to TRBJ1-2, with TRBD1 matching 9 bases. The V and J ends lost 3 bases and 6 bases, in that order; junction bases with no gene match: 6. This CDR3 comprises 14 residues. Germline V CDR1 and CDR2: SGHTS, YDEGEE. This chain's CDR3 is CASSSRTGENGYTF. In nucleotides, the CDR3 is TGTGCCAGCAGCTCCAGGACAGGGGAAAATGGCTACACCTTC. Combining the CDR3 with reference TRBV5-8 and TRBJ1-2 gives the whole variable domain EAGVTQSPTHLIKTRGQQATLRCSPISGHTSVYWYQQALGLGLQFLLWYDEGEERNRGNFPPRFSGRQFPNYSSELNVNALELEDSALYLCASSSRTGENGYTFGSGTRLTVV.

V and J are TRBV11-3 and TRBJ2-7; TRBD1 matches 8 bases. The germline gives CDR1 SGHNT, CDR2 YENEEA. V gave up 5 bases and J gave up 1 base; unmatched junction bases: 4. This CDR3 contains 14 residues. The CDR3 reads CASSQTGASYEQYF. The CDR3 DNA is TGTGCCAGCAGCCAGACAGGGGCGTCCTACGAGCAGTACTTC.

This clone was counted between two and nine times. The V gene is TRBV28, the J gene TRBJ1-6; tentative D call: TRBD1 (6 bases). This CDR3 region has 16 residues. The V and J ends lost 4 bases and 10 bases respectively, with 20 bases between them. CDR1 is MDHEN, CDR2 SYDVKM, per germline. The CDR3 loop reads CASSWGAVKDGSPLHF. The CDR3 DNA follows: TGTGCCAGCAGTTGGGGGGCGGTTAAGGACGGATCACCCCTCCACTTT.

Worth noting for this clone: Sequence at one end of the junction differs from germline and may be a read error. V gene TRBV28 combines with J gene TRBJ2-7; D gene ambiguous. The CDR3 is 13 residues long. Germline CDR1 is MDHEN and CDR2 is SYDVKM. CDR3 protein: CASSLTVNYEHYF. CDR3 nucleotide sequence: TGTGCCAGCAGTTTAACAGTTAACTACGAGCATTACTTC.

The chain links TRBV10-1 to TRBJ2-2, with D tentatively TRBD2 (6 bases). V dropped 8 bases and J dropped 6 bases, with 10 bases sitting between them. This CDR3 has 12 amino acids. Germline CDR1 WNHNN, CDR2 SYGVQD (reference sequence). The CDR3 DNA is TGCGCCAGCGCCGGGAGCCCCGGGGAGCTGTTTTTT. It translates to CASAGSPGELFF.

The V call is TRBV25-1, the J call TRBJ2-7, with D possibly matching TRBD1 (6 bases). Germline CDR1 is MGHDK and CDR2 is SYGVNS. V lost 3 bases to trimming and J lost 3 bases, with 12 bases between them. The CDR3 spans 14 residues. The CDR3 protein is CASSEDSSSYEQYF. The DNA of the CDR3 is TGTGCCAGCAGTGAGGACAGCAGCAGCTACGAGCAGTACTTC.

The rearrangement uses TRBV5-6 and TRBJ2-7, with 8 bases aligning to TRBD1. This CDR3 spans 12 amino acids. The germline gives CDR1 SGHDT, CDR2 YYEEEE. V lost 7 bases to trimming and J lost 2 bases; unmatched junction nucleotides: 2. The CDR3: CASEDRAYEQYF. Written as DNA, the CDR3 is TGTGCCAGCGAGGACAGGGCCTACGAGCAGTACTTC.